This TCR beta chain was retrieved from a study of T-cell memory formation after mild COVID-19. The ends lost 5 bases at V and 0 bases at J; junction bases unmatched: 14. Germline CDR1 is SEHNR and CDR2 is FQNEAQ (reference sequence). There are 19 residues in the CDR3. TCRdb redid the calling of the 5' RACE reads with MiXCR, one entry per CDR3 protein. In the table there are 200,000 to 250,000 distinct CDR3 sequences, 9% to 10% of which are singletons. This clonotype was recorded once. This clonotype was obtained from a man aged 18 to 35 who had mild COVID-19 (a few samples of this study predate the infection). Cell type and time point are not known. Material: PBMCs or a T cell subset sorted from them (not recorded which). The chain carries TRBV7-9 and TRBJ1-1, with 11 bases aligning to TRBD1. CDR3 sequence (DNA): TGTGCCAGCAGCGAAGGGACAGGGGGATTTCCAACCCTGAACACTGAAGCTTTCTTT. Translation gives CASSEGTGGFPTLNTEAFF.